The next 3 T cell receptor beta chains were all read from a single sample in a study of vaccination and CD4 T cells after COVID-19. Cultured CD4+ T cell DNA underwent sequencing with the Oncomine TCR Beta short-read assay. TCRdb recomputed calls from the PCR reads with MiXCR, one row per CDR3 protein. The sample records 20,000 to 25,000 distinct CDR3 sequences, roughly 34% being singletons. Antigens for these TCRs are unknown. As for treatment: roughly ten-day PBMC culture with coronavirus spike peptide pools or control peptides (ViraFEST assay). The sample consisted of CD4+ T cells from blood, cultured in vitro, taken before SARS-CoV-2 vaccination. Receptor source: a human donor who had recovered from COVID-19.

The chain combines TRBV2 with TRBJ2-7, with D perhaps assigned TRBD1 or TRBD2 (6 bases each). V shed 6 bases and J shed 0 bases, with 12 bases lying between them. This CDR3 is built from 14 residues. From germline, CDR1 is SNHLY and CDR2 FYNNEI. In DNA form, the CDR3 reads TGTGCCAGCAGGCGGGACACGGCCTCCTACGAGCAGTACTTC. It is translated as CASRRDTASYEQYF.

The chain combines TRBV20-1 with TRBJ2-3; D is undetermined. The CDR3 length is 13 residues. Germline loops: CDR1 DFQATT, CDR2 SNEGSKA (reference sequence). Trimming removed 3 bases at V and 2 bases at J, with 9 bases between. CDR3 DNA sequence: TGCAGTGCTAGCGGACGATACACAGATACGCAGTATTTT. Translated: CSASGRYTDTQYF.

The chain carries TRBV11-3 and TRBJ2-3, with 8 bases that match TRBD1. CDR1 is SGHNT, CDR2 YENEEA, per germline. V trimming: 5 bases; J trimming: 6 bases; junction bases outside the gene matches: 7. The CDR3 loop spans 14 amino acids. CDR3 coding DNA: TGTGCCAGCAGCGACCGGACAGGGCCGGATACGCAGTATTTT. Its protein is CASSDRTGPDTQYF. Full variable domain (missing parts from reference TRBV11-3 and TRBJ2-3): EAGVVQSPRYKIIEKKQPVAFWCNPISGHNTLYWYLQNLGQGPELLIRYENEEAVDDSQLPKDRFSAERLKGVDSTLKIQPAELGDSAVYLCASSDRTGPDTQYFGPGTRLTVL.